The sequence of this TCR beta chain was determined in a study of blood T cells in healthy people across ages (dated by TCRdb to 2015 to 2017). Background for the entire study: In model experiments, template switching captured about one uniquely barcoded TCR beta cDNA molecule for every two T cells. Two additional independent replicas of 1 million unique cDNA reads from the same blood draw were analyzed for two donors (one aged 18 to 29 and one aged 80 or older). Using deep sequencing normalized with unique cDNA molecular identifiers, the study measured how TCR beta repertoire diversity changes with age. To avoid experimental bias, donors of different ages were randomly spread across the sequencing lanes. Four age groups were formed from the donors: young (average approximately 15 years), middle-aged (approximately 40), aged (under 70) and long-lived (less than 85). The full study reports these points: As age increased, observed TCR beta diversity per million T cells dropped in a roughly linear way, and a significant reduction was already evident by age about 40. Total diversity estimates from one million sequenced T cells were considered lower bounds and underestimates. The long-lived group showed more naive CD4+ T cells, fewer expanded clones and increased TCR diversity than the aged group, suggesting age selection. Bulk unsorted PBMC profiling prevented conclusive comparison of naive and antigen-experienced compartments. A strong correlation was found between observed TCR beta diversity and the percentage of naive T cells measured by flow cytometry. The CMV infection status of donors was not known, potentially confounding age-related changes in expanded clonotypes.

Receptors were amplified or captured by 5' RACE. Instrument used: Illumina HiSeq 2500. A second 7 to 11 cycle PCR used a sample-barcoded 5' primer and a J-beta primer mix. A template-switch 5' adaptor carrying 12 random nucleotides introduced a unique molecular identifier onto each TCR beta cDNA molecule. Each sample yielded at least 3 million CDR3-containing paired-end reads. First-strand cDNA was synthesized from all RNA with the Mint cDNA synthesis kit, primed by a TRBC-specific oligonucleotide. Following uracil-DNA glycosylase treatment, a first 18-cycle PCR with universal primers M1SS and BC2_uni_R was performed on all cDNA. As for the original processing: For normalization, 1 million high-quality reads were randomly selected from each sample, with every read carrying a distinct molecular identifier. Instead of being binned into consensus sequences, reads with shared molecular identifiers were discarded. MiTCR, with a Q25 quality threshold and the strictest error-elimination algorithm, was used for CDR3 identification, clonotype clustering and error correction. A nonparametric unseen species model with Euler transformation was used to estimate lower-bound total TCR beta diversity. Starting from the raw public reads, TCRdb applied fastp trimming at Q25, assembled clones with MiXCR and retained in-frame beta chains. Rows with a matching CDR3 protein are joined into one entry that keeps the most common DNA and genes. TCRdb, not the original authors, processed these V and J calls. This sample holds approximately 800,000 distinct CDR3 sequences; less than 70% were observed only once. In total, the top ten clones hold 40% to 50% of the sample.

Donors were roughly 40 systemically healthy Caucasian individuals from Russia aged roughly 6 to 100 years. Approximately 10 milliliters of peripheral blood were collected from each donor into EDTA-treated Vacutainer tubes. Ficoll-Paque density-gradient centrifugation was used to isolate PBMCs, with at least 6.5 million per sample. Total RNA, at least 6 micrograms per sample, was extracted from PBMCs with Trizol reagent. The percentages of naive CD45RAhigh/CD27high T cells were determined by flow cytometry on a PBMC aliquot from every donor. As regards this clonotype: Its antigen target is currently unknown. Within one base of it there is no much larger clone, and no base qualities were kept.

The germline V gene (reference sequence) provides CDR1 GTSNPN and CDR2 SVGIG. V and J lose 2 bases and 7 bases, and a span of 9 bases separates them. Spanning cysteine to phenylalanine, the CDR3 consists of 11 amino acids. Of all the DNA, just the CDR3 is kept, 33 bases in frame from base 1. Sequences were obtained from blood. The rearranged chain carries TRBV30 and TRBJ2-7, with the D segment identity uncertain. This receptor was taken from a man older than 75 in good health. The bases read TGTGCCTGGAGTAAAAGCGTTGAGCAGTACTTC. Its translation is CAWSKSVEQYF.